The 26 T cell receptor beta chains below come from one sample, sequenced in a study of blood T cell repertoires in COVID-19. This table comes from immunoSEQ multiplex PCR, and its TCRdb copy is limited to in-frame clones, with some not included. The table lists about 220,000 clones, roughly 85% of them singletons. Material: peripheral blood. These receptors came from a woman in her 70s with COVID-19, enrolled during active disease.

The rearrangement uses TRBV27 and TRBJ1-1; the D gene is possibly TRBD1 (6 bases). V was pared by 2 bases and J by 6 bases, with 16 bases between. The CDR3 loop spans 15 amino acids. Looked up from germline, CDR1 is MNHEY and CDR2 is SMNVEV (reference sequence). In DNA, the CDR3 is TGTGCCAGCAGTTTACTCCCCACAGGGCGCCCTGAAGCTTTCTTT. This translates into CASSLLPTGRPEAFF.

This clone has only one observation. The chain links TRBV19 to TRBJ1-2; 7 nucleotides match TRBD1. Germline CDR1 LNHDA, CDR2 SQIVND (reference sequence). The CDR3 loop spans 14 amino acids. Trimming took 10 bases from V and 3 from J; bases not matched to a gene: 11. The CDR3 here is CATTRDRHDYGYTF. CDR3 nucleotide sequence: TGTGCCACTACTAGGGACAGACATGACTATGGCTACACCTTC.

The chain uses TRBV29-1 and TRBJ2-7; D is uncertain. Deletions cut 4 bases from V and 3 bases from J, with 7 bases between. Per the germline V gene, CDR1 is SQVTM and CDR2 is ANQGSEA. CDR3 size: 11 residues. CDR3 DNA: TGCAGCGTTGGTTCAGGCTACGAGCAGTACTTC. Residues: CSVGSGYEQYF.

A single count supports this clone. The chain uses TRBV29-1 and TRBJ1-2; perhaps TRBD1 as D (5 bases). CDR1 and CDR2 (germline): SQVTM, ANQGSEA. Trimming removed 5 bases from V and 3 bases from J, with 13 bases in between. The CDR3 consists of 13 residues. CDR3 nucleotides: TGCAGCGTTTCCCCCGGGGGAGACTATGGCTACACCTTC. This encodes CSVSPGGDYGYTF.

V and J are TRBV4-3 and TRBJ1-1; no clear D. Germline V CDR1 and CDR2: LGHNA, YSLEER. The CDR3 spans 14 residues. The germline V and J ends were trimmed by 0 bases and 0 bases, with 5 bases remaining between them. For the CDR3, the DNA is TGCGCCAGCAGCCAAGACAGGTTGAACACTGAAGCTTTCTTT. Protein sequence: CASSQDRLNTEAFF.

V is TRBV3-1 (or the pseudogene TRBV3-2) and J is TRBJ2-1, with TRBD2 matching 9 bases. Germline V gives CDR1 LGHDT, CDR2 YNNKEL (reference sequence). The CDR3 spans 15 residues. V dropped 6 bases and J dropped 5; count of bases not matched to a gene: 8. The CDR3 region is CASRRLAAGNNEQFF. The CDR3 bases are TGTGCCAGCAGAAGACTAGCGGCAGGAAACAATGAGCAGTTCTTC.

In this sample, this clone turned up a few times. The rearrangement joins TRBV3-1 (or the pseudogene TRBV3-2) to TRBJ1-2; TRBD1 matches at 10 bases. Germline V CDR1 and CDR2: LGHDT, YNNKEL (reference sequence). The CDR3 loop spans 15 amino acids. After removal of 3 bases from V and 6 bases from J, the junction contained 7 bases not matched to a gene. CDR3 DNA sequence: TGTGCCAGCAGCCACATAAGACAGGGGGCAGATGGCTACACCTTC. Its protein product is CASSHIRQGADGYTF.

The chain recombines TRBV7-9 with TRBJ1-2; 7 bases line up with TRBD1. The germline gives CDR1 SEHNR, CDR2 FQNEAQ (reference sequence). The CDR3 runs 16 residues. After removal of 3 bases from V and 4 bases from J, the junction contained 11 bases not matched to a gene. The CDR3 spells CASSFFLGGGGYGYTF. In DNA form, the CDR3 reads TGTGCCAGCAGCTTCTTCTTAGGGGGCGGTGGCTATGGCTACACCTTC.

The chain couples TRBV6-5 to TRBJ1-2; D ambiguous. V lost 6 bases, J lost 4 bases, and 15 bases lay in between. The CDR3 contains 14 residues. Germline CDR1 and CDR2: MNHEY and SVGAGI. CDR3: CASSLTPLAYGYTF. The CDR3 DNA sequence: TGTGCCAGCAGCTTAACCCCTTTAGCCTATGGCTACACCTTC.

The chain uses TRBV5-1 and TRBJ2-1, with TRBD1 identical over 7 bases. With V trimmed by 0 bases and J by 16 bases, 19 bases remained unmatched. This CDR3 has 16 amino acids. The germline gives CDR1 SGHRS, CDR2 YFSETQ. CDR3: CASSLAHDRDQFGPFF. The CDR3, as DNA: TGCGCCAGCAGCTTGGCCCACGACAGGGATCAGTTCGGGCCCTTCTTC.

This clone was detected many times. This chain joins TRBV29-1 and TRBJ1-5; the match to TRBD1 covers 7 bases. Trimming at V came to 2 bases and at J to 2 bases, leaving 0 bases not matched to a gene. CDR3 size: 13 residues. Germline assignment: CDR1 SQVTM and CDR2 ANQGSEA. This CDR3 is CSVEQGGNQPQHF. CDR3 nucleotide sequence: TGCAGCGTTGAACAGGGGGGCAATCAGCCCCAGCATTTT.

This chain uses TRBV4-3 with TRBJ2-7; TRBD1 matches 7 bases. The V gene's germline CDR1 is LGHNA and CDR2 YSLEER. This CDR3 region has 14 residues. V lost 2 bases, J lost 6 bases, and 7 bases stayed unmatched. The chain's CDR3 is CASSQQGDSSEQYF. CDR3 coding DNA: TGCGCCAGCAGCCAACAGGGGGATTCGAGCGAGCAGTACTTC.

DNA for the CDR3: TGCAGCGTTGTCGTGGGGCTTTATGGCTACACCTTC. Translated, it gives CSVVVGLYGYTF. This chain uses TRBV29-1 with TRBJ1-2, with D tentatively TRBD1 (5 bases). The CDR3 has 12 residues. Germline V gene data show CDR1 as SQVTM and CDR2 as ANQGSEA. V dropped 4 bases and J dropped 5 bases, with 11 bases sitting between them.

The rearrangement joins TRBV4-2 to TRBJ1-2; 8 nucleotides align to TRBD1. Trimming at V came to 0 bases and at J to 4 bases, leaving 7 bases not matched to a gene. CDR1 and CDR2 (germline): LGHNA, YNFKEQ. The CDR3 is 16 amino acids. Here the CDR3 DNA reads TGTGCCAGCAGCCAAGATGTCCAGGGGGCAATCTATGGCTACACCTTC. Translated, it gives CASSQDVQGAIYGYTF.

The V call is TRBV30, the J call TRBJ1-1; D might be TRBD1 (5 bases). CDR1 and CDR2 from the germline V gene are GTSNPN and SVGIG (reference sequence). V was cut by 5 bases and J by 1 base, with 14 bases left in between. The CDR3 contains 14 residues. This CDR3 reads CAWGYRYENTEAFF. The CDR3 nucleotides are TGTGCCTGGGGTTACAGGTATGAGAACACTGAAGCTTTCTTT.

This sequence joins TRBV9 and TRBJ2-7; D may be TRBD2 (5 bases). CDR1 and CDR2 (germline): SGDLS, YYNGEE. The CDR3 is 15 amino acids. Between the trimmed V and J ends, which lost 0 bases and 6 bases, there was a span of 16 bases. The CDR3 DNA reads as TGTGCCAGCAGCGTAGTTGGACTTCCCCTCTCCGAGCAGTACTTC. This encodes CASSVVGLPLSEQYF.

CDR3 amino acids: CASSPWVGGTQYF. CDR3 in DNA: TGTGCCAGCAGCCCCTGGGTGGGAGGGACCCAGTACTTC. This chain joins TRBV7-3 and TRBJ2-5; the D gene is possibly TRBD2 (6 bases). This CDR3 contains 13 residues. CDR1 is SGHTA, CDR2 FQGTGA, per germline. Trimming removed 5 bases at V and 7 bases at J, with 14 bases between.

The chain recombines TRBV7-3 with TRBJ2-3, with TRBD1 identical over 8 bases. The junction had 2 bases not matched to a gene; V was cut back by 2 bases and J by 4 bases. This CDR3 contains 14 residues. In germline, CDR1 is SGHTA, CDR2 FQGTGA. As DNA, the CDR3 is TGTGCCAGCAGCTTAGGGACAGGACCAGATACGCAGTATTTT. Translation: CASSLGTGPDTQYF.

CDR3: CASSLTGVNQPQHF. The CDR3 DNA reads as TGTGCCAGCAGCCTGACAGGCGTCAATCAGCCCCAGCATTTT. The chain uses TRBV3-1 (or the pseudogene TRBV3-2) and TRBJ1-5; TRBD1 might be the D (6 bases). The germline CDR1 and CDR2 sequences are LGHDT and YNNKEL (reference sequence). This CDR3 comprises 14 residues. The germline V and J ends were trimmed by 4 bases and 3 bases, with 10 bases remaining between them.

The chain employs TRBV7-8 and TRBJ1-3; TRBD1 aligns across 7 bases. This CDR3 spans 15 amino acids. The V gene end was trimmed by 4 bases and the J gene end by 1 base; junction bases not matched to a gene: 4. Germline values: CDR1 SGHVS, CDR2 FQNEAQ. CDR3 loop: CASSSLQGSGNTIYF. Written as DNA, the CDR3 is TGTGCCAGCAGCTCATTACAGGGGTCTGGAAACACCATATATTTT.

The chain joins TRBV11-3 to TRBJ1-1; 7 bases fit TRBD1. The CDR3 length is 16 residues. CDR1 is SGHNT, CDR2 YENEEA, per germline. V trimming: 5 bases; J trimming: 1 base; junction bases outside the gene matches: 10. The CDR3 here is CASSLGTEKKNTEAFF. For the CDR3, the DNA is TGTGCCAGCAGCCTCGGGACAGAGAAAAAGAACACTGAAGCTTTCTTT.

The rearrangement uses TRBV7-9 and TRBJ1-6, with D perhaps TRBD1 (5 bases). This CDR3 comprises 13 residues. V was pared by 6 bases and J by 12 bases, with 15 bases between. Germline CDR1 SEHNR, CDR2 FQNEAQ (reference sequence). The CDR3: CASSFGGVQPLHF. The CDR3 DNA follows: TGTGCCAGCAGTTTCGGAGGGGTGCAACCCCTCCACTTT.

V is TRBV13 and J is TRBJ1-2; D remains ambiguous. The germline V and J ends were trimmed by 4 bases and 0 bases, with 6 bases remaining between them. Germline V lookup: CDR1 PRHDT, CDR2 FYEKMQ (reference sequence). CDR3 size: 13 residues. The CDR3 loop is CASSSTPNYGYTF. The CDR3 DNA sequence: TGTGCCAGCAGCTCTACGCCTAACTATGGCTACACCTTC.

The chain couples TRBV11-2 to TRBJ1-1, with TRBD1 as a possible D gene (6 bases). The CDR3 length is 14 residues. V dropped 4 bases and J dropped 6 bases, with 15 bases sitting between them. CDR1 is SGHAT, CDR2 FQNNGV, per germline. CDR3 protein: CASSSPGGHSEAFF. Written as DNA, the CDR3 is TGTGCCAGCAGCTCCCCGGGGGGGCACTCTGAAGCTTTCTTT.

The rearrangement links TRBV6-5 to TRBJ2-5; possible D gene TRBD2, 5 bases. Germline loops: CDR1 MNHEY, CDR2 SVGAGI. V shed 8 bases and J shed 0 bases, with 7 bases lying between them. This CDR3 contains 12 residues. The CDR3 DNA sequence: TGTGCCAGCCGGGATAACCAAGAGACCCAGTACTTC. Amino acids: CASRDNQETQYF.

The genes are TRBV11-2 and TRBJ1-2, with D unresolved. This CDR3 region has 14 residues. V was clipped by 5 bases and J by 1 base, with 11 bases between them. The germline V gene encodes CDR1 SGHAT and CDR2 FQNNGV. Here the CDR3 reads CASSPSRFNYGYTF. For the CDR3, the DNA is TGTGCCAGCAGCCCATCACGGTTTAACTATGGCTACACCTTC. Using reference TRBV11-2 and TRBJ1-2 for the parts outside the CDR3, the full variable domain is EAGVAQSPRYKIIEKRQSVAFWCNPISGHATLYWYQQILGQGPKLLIQFQNNGVVDDSQLPKDRFSAERLKGVDSTLKIQPAKLEDSAVYLCASSPSRFNYGYTFGSGTRLTVV.